One T cell receptor beta chain is described in this entry. Each sorted subset replicate got 200 ng genomic DNA, 25,000 to 30,000 genomes. Sequencing used immunoSEQ multiplex PCR; TCRdb keeps in-frame clones, though not all of them. The data hold 2,500,000 or so clones, with more than 85% observed a single time. This CDR3 spans 13 amino acids. The germline V gene encodes CDR1 LNHDA and CDR2 SQIVND (reference sequence). Trimming shortened V by 1 base and J by 7 bases, and 7 bases separated the two germline ends. These data originate in a study of shared clonotypes between healthy human individuals. V and J are TRBV19 and TRBJ1-4; unclear D gene. The clonotype comes from a man aged 18 to 35 in good health. Some clones in this sample may be carry-over from other donors' samples. The specimen was naive CD4+ T cells from PBMCs. Subset meaning: CD45RA+ positively selected. The CDR3 reads CASSIGPREKLFF. The CDR3 nucleotides read TGTGCCAGTAGTATAGGTCCACGTGAAAAACTGTTTTTT.